The entry below describes one T cell receptor (beta chain). Its antigen remains unidentified. V was shortened by 5 bases and J by 0 bases, with 17 bases between the two germline ends. The CDR3 consists of 16 residues. CDR1 LNHNV and CDR2 YYDKDF come from the germline V gene (reference sequence). The sample originates from a study of beta chain features in type 1 diabetes. What was sequenced were expressed TCRB transcripts, since all of the isolated RNA had been reverse transcribed. The table came from immunoSEQ multiplex PCR; TCRdb's copy has only in-frame clones and leaves some out. Among around 140,000 clones listed, around 13% were seen once. Findings and limits, study-wide: Shorter TCRB CDR3s, moderately but significantly so, marked every one of the four CD4+ subsets in Type 1 diabetes patients. Sampled from patients, naive, central memory and Treg TCRB repertoires appeared more similar than those sampled from healthy donors.

Sequenced input: central memory CD4+ T cells from blood. This TCR was sampled from a man aged 18 to 30 with type 1 diabetes. The V gene is TRBV15, the J gene TRBJ2-7, with a weak D call TRBD1 (7 bases). The CDR3 spells CATSPGGGWSSYEQYF. The CDR3 DNA reads TGTGCCACCAGCCCAGGGGGAGGTTGGAGCTCCTACGAGCAGTACTTC.